This TCR beta chain was sequenced for a study of T cell responses to AZD1222 COVID-19 vaccine. Study-wide points: Mostly white British, mostly female donors; authors suggested clonal diversity may be underestimated. Dominant at 160-218 and 743-854, vaccine-associated CD4 TCRs also spanned spike.

The CDR3 spans 11 residues. Germline lookup yields CDR1 MNHNS and CDR2 SASEGT. As for this clone: Its antigen is currently unknown. Sequence at one end of the junction differs from germline and may be a read error.

Sequencing used immunoSEQ multiplex PCR; TCRdb keeps in-frame clones, though not all of them. The data contain roughly 100,000 clones, 92% of them singletons. The chain couples TRBV6-1 to TRBJ2-4; TRBD2 matches at 9 bases. This TCR came from an adult in good health. This material consisted of peripheral blood, taken on day 0 of AZD1222 vaccination. The CDR3, as DNA: TGTGCCAGCAGTGAGAGCGGGAGGACGGACTTC. Its translation: CASSESGRTDF.